The text below deals with one T cell receptor (beta chain). There is no known antigen for this receptor. No base qualities exist here, and no much larger clone lies one base off it. Each donor gave one peripheral blood draw, approximately 0.11 L on average, collected into heparinised tubes. Using a panel that included CD45RO, CCR7, CD25, CD127, CD95 and CD27, naive, central memory, regulatory and stem cell-like memory CD4+ T cells were sorted on a BD FACSAria II. All sorted populations exceeded 95% purity. PBMCs were isolated immediately by Lymphoprep density gradient centrifugation and stained directly without culture. To minimize batch effects, samples were stained and sorted in pairs, one healthy donor with one patient per experiment. The sample comes from a study of beta chain features in type 1 diabetes (dated by TCRdb to 2016 to 2019). Looking at the study overall: No differences in mean age, gender distribution, total cell number or subset yield were found between patients and healthy donors. A total of over 90,000,000 sorted cells were examined across all samples, and a strong correlation was observed between cell number per subset and RNA yield. The study compared TCRB repertoires of sorted circulating CD4+ T cell subsets between recently diagnosed type 1 diabetes patients and matched healthy donors. Regulatory and stem cell-like memory subsets were isolated from only 8 patients and 8 healthy donors, whereas naive and central memory subsets came from all 30 or so donors.

The CDR1 and CDR2 encoded by the germline V gene are SQVTM and ANQGSEA. Trimming leaves V shorter by 3 bases and J shorter by 4 bases, with the junction holding 6 bases beyond the gene matches. Inclusive of the bounding cysteine and phenylalanine, the CDR3 is 15 residues long. Only CDR3 DNA is held: 45 bases, read in frame from base 1. Summary of the overall study and its limitations: Fewer insertions and more nucleotide deletions at VDJ recombination sites were observed in patients with type 1 diabetes, implying thymic rearrangement abnormalities. Because cDNA rather than genomic DNA was sequenced, highly expressing activated cells could have been over-represented, although no difference in activation and CD3 levels was found between groups. A moderate but significant shortening of TCRB CDR3 length was observed in type 1 diabetes patients in all four CD4+ subsets. Naive, central memory and regulatory TCRB repertoires appeared to be more similar among patients than among healthy donors. Because the HLA sub-analyses included only small numbers of individuals, any influence of HLA type on TCRB rearrangement was left unresolved. Shorter templates might have been favored by PCR, but patient and control samples were amplified and corrected together, so both groups would have been affected equally by any skew.

The High Capacity cDNA Reverse Transcription Kit was used to reverse transcribe all of the isolated RNA, meaning that expressed TCRB transcripts were what got sequenced. Naive, central memory and regulatory T cell samples underwent deep immunoSEQ sequencing, averaging roughly 3.4 million total reads per sample. Sorted cells were lysed in RLT buffer, and RNA was extracted using DNase-treated RNeasy Micro or Mini kits according to cell number. To prevent cross-contamination, every cell subset was processed on its own, while patient and healthy donor samples were processed together. TCRB sequences were amplified from cDNA with the immunoSEQ multiplex PCR, producing 87-bp fragments spanning the CDR3 region. Amplicons were sequenced on the Illumina HiSeq platform. Processing in the source paper ran as follows. PCR bias was corrected computationally using synthetic template baselines, and reads within Hamming distance 2 were collapsed, with unmergeable singletons discarded. By aligning reads against IMGT, V, D and J genes, CDR3 length, and insertions or deletions at six rearrangement sites were assigned. Within each subset, clonotype counts were normalized to the number of sorted cells before true diversity and Gini coefficients were calculated with the tcR R package. The overlap coefficient, calculated on TCRB nucleotide sequences, was used to quantify repertoire sharing. Out-of-frame TCRB sequences from naive cells were analyzed as a proxy for the pre-selection repertoire. Sourced from immuneACCESS, this table was stored by TCRdb with only in-frame sequences that have V and J called. A share of the clones is absent; for the studies checked, an unresolved V gene accounts for under half, and the remainder has no known explanation. D and trimming were read from the DNA, whereas the V and J calls and clone size are those reported in that table. This sample gives around 400,000 clones in total; over 12% of them show up just once. The top ten constitute about 0.018% of the sample.

This sequence was found in a young woman in good health. The chain employs TRBV29-1 and TRBJ2-3; TRBD2 fits 11 bases in the junction. Sequenced input: naive CD4+ T cells from blood. Explained via the paper, the cell subset or site label denotes: true naive CD4+ T cells. The nucleotide sequence is given as TGCAGCGTTGATATGACTAGCGGGATCTCAGATACGCAGTATTTT. Translated, it reads CSVDMTSGISDTQYF.